A single sample gave rise to the 6 T cell receptor beta chains below, sequenced in a study of beta chain features in type 1 diabetes. The authors reverse transcribed all of the isolated RNA, so sequencing captured expressed TCRB transcripts. Sequencing used immunoSEQ multiplex PCR; TCRdb keeps in-frame clones, though not all of them. The table has a few hundred thousand clones, roughly 13% seen once. Input material: naive CD4+ T cells from blood. The receptors shown here come from a man in his thirties or forties in good health.

A few counts support this clone. The gene calls are TRBV7-9 and TRBJ1-4; 9 positions agree with TRBD1. The CDR3 totals 16 residues. V dropped 3 bases and J dropped 4; count of bases not matched to a gene: 6. Germline values: CDR1 SEHNR, CDR2 FQNEAQ (reference sequence). Here the CDR3 reads CASSFGSTGGNEKLFF. The CDR3 nucleotides read TGTGCCAGCAGCTTTGGTTCGACAGGGGGTAATGAAAAACTGTTTTTT.

This clone was found a few times. The rearrangement links TRBV2 to TRBJ2-7; tentatively, D is TRBD1 (5 bases). The CDR3 is 14 amino acids. Looked up from germline, CDR1 is SNHLY and CDR2 is FYNNEI. With 7 bases removed from V and 3 bases from J, the gap between germline ends came to 16 bases. CDR3 bases: TGTGCCAGCAAACCCGCAGGGCCAGACTACGAGCAGTACTTC. Translating it yields CASKPAGPDYEQYF.

This clone was counted between two and nine times. The chain has TRBV30 and TRBJ1-3, with a tentative D call TRBD1 (5 bases). The CDR3 has 14 amino acids. Per germline, CDR1 GTSNPN and CDR2 SVGIG (reference sequence). The germline V and J ends were trimmed by 3 bases and 1 base, with 10 bases remaining between them. CDR3: CAWRVWGSGNTIYF. The CDR3 nucleotides are TGTGCCTGGAGAGTTTGGGGGTCTGGAAACACCATATATTTT. Variable domain in full (rest from reference TRBV30 and TRBJ1-3): SQTIHQWPATLVQPVGSPLSLECTVEGTSNPNLYWYRQAAGRGLQLLFYSVGIGQISSEVPQNLSASRPQDRQFILSSKKLLLSDSGFYLCAWRVWGSGNTIYFGEGSWLTVV.

This clone was observed a handful of times. This rearrangement joins TRBV7-9 to TRBJ2-3, with 7 bases lining up with TRBD2. Trimming at V came to 5 bases and at J to 0 bases, leaving 2 bases not matched to a gene. This CDR3 comprises 14 residues. Germline assignment: CDR1 SEHNR and CDR2 FQNEAQ (reference sequence). The CDR3 reads CASSPGGSTDTQYF. The DNA of the CDR3 is TGTGCCAGCAGCCCCGGGGGGAGCACAGATACGCAGTATTTT.

The genes are TRBV5-6 and TRBJ1-1; TRBD1 aligns across 8 bases. The trim removed 5 bases at V and 2 bases at J, leaving 5 bases unmatched. CDR1 SGHDT and CDR2 YYEEEE come from the germline V gene. The CDR3 covers 14 residues. The CDR3 is CASSTGQGNTEAFF. CDR3 in DNA: TGTGCCAGCAGTACAGGACAGGGCAACACTGAAGCTTTCTTT.

The V call is TRBV30, the J call TRBJ1-2; the D is unclear. CDR1 and CDR2 (germline): GTSNPN, SVGIG (reference sequence). The CDR3 totals 12 residues. The V end lost 3 bases, the J end lost 3 bases, and 8 bases lay between the germline ends. CDR3 residues: CAWRGSDYGYTF. The CDR3 DNA reads TGTGCCTGGAGAGGATCAGACTATGGCTACACCTTC. The variable domain in full, with the rest retrieved from reference TRBV30 and TRBJ1-2, is SQTIHQWPATLVQPVGSPLSLECTVEGTSNPNLYWYRQAAGRGLQLLFYSVGIGQISSEVPQNLSASRPQDRQFILSSKKLLLSDSGFYLCAWRGSDYGYTFGSGTRLTVV.